This T cell receptor (beta chain) came from a study of T cell repertoires in cytomegalovirus infection. Study-wide context: Public signatures in TCR beta pointed to CMV infection and matching HLA type.

Germline V gives CDR1 SEHNR, CDR2 FQNEAQ (reference sequence). This CDR3 is 14 amino acids long. With 2 bases clipped from V and 5 bases from J, the junction kept 4 bases outside the gene matches. TCRdb reanalysed the reads using MiXCR and keeps one entry per CDR3 protein. The sample has 230,000 or so distinct CDR3 sequences, around 40% seen once. On this clonotype itself: What it binds is unknown.

Study-level findings and limits: Carriage of CMV together with the relevant HLA was identifiable through cumulative public TCR beta family frequency. In two of eight donors, the top clonotype was HLA-C-restricted CMV-specific.

The rearrangement joins TRBV7-9 to TRBJ2-7; 9 nucleotides match TRBD2. The input for sequencing was CD8+ T cells from cultured PBMCs, taken from culture after CMV antigen stimulation. The sequence was obtained from a human donor in good health (CMV status not recorded). Some clones in this sample may be carry-over from other donors' samples. This CDR3 is CASSLLAGTHEQYF. The CDR3 nucleotides read TGTGCCAGCAGCTTACTAGCGGGAACCCACGAGCAGTACTTC.